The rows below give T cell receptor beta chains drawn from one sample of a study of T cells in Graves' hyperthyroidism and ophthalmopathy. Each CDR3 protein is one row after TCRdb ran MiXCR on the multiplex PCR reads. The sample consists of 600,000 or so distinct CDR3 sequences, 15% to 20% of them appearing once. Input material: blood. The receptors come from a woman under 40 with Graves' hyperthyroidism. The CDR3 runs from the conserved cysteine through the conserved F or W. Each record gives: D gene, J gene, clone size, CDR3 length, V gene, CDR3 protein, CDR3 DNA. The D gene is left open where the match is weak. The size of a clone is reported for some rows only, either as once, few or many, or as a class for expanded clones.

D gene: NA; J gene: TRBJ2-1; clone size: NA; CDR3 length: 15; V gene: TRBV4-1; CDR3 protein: CASSHSGTSYNEQFF; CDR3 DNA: TGCGCCAGCAGCCACAGCGGCACCTCCTACAATGAGCAGTTCTTC
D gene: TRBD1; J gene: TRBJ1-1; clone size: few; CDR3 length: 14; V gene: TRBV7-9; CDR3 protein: CASSLMQGANEAFF; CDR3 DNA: TGTGCCAGCAGCTTAATGCAGGGGGCAAATGAAGCTTTCTTT
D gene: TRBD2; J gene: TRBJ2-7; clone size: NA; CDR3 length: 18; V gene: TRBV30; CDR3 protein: CAWSVWRTSGSRMNEQYF; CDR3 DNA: TGTGCCTGGAGTGTATGGAGGACTAGCGGGAGTCGTATGAACGAGCAGTACTTC
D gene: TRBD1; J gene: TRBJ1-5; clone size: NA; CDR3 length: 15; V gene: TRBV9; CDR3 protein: CASSVGDSINQPQHF; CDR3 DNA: TGTGCCAGCAGCGTAGGGGACAGCATCAATCAGCCCCAGCATTTT
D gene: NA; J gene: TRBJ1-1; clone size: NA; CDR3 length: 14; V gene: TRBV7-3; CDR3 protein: CASSRGGGATEAFF; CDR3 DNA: TGTGCCAGCAGCCGGGGGGGGGGGGCCACTGAAGCTTTCTTT
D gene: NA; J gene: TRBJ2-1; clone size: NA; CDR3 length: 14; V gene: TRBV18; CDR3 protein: CASSLLNRNNEQFF; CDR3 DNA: TGTGCCAGCTCATTGTTAAATAGGAACAATGAGCAGTTCTTC
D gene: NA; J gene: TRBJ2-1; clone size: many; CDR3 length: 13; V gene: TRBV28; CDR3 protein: CASSRLAYNEQFF; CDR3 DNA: TGTGCCAGCAGTAGACTAGCCTACAATGAGCAGTTCTTC
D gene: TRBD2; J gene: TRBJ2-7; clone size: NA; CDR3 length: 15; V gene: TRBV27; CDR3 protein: CASSLRPSGSDEQYF; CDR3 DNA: TGTGCCAGCAGTCTCCGTCCTAGCGGGAGTGACGAGCAGTACTTC
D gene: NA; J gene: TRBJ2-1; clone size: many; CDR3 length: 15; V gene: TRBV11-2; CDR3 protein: CASSLWSIEAPEQFF; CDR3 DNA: TGTGCCAGCAGCTTGTGGAGCATCGAGGCGCCCGAGCAGTTCTTC
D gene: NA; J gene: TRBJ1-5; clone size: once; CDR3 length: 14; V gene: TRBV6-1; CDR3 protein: CASNVRESNQPQHF; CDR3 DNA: TGTGCCAGCAATGTCAGGGAGAGCAATCAGCCCCAGCATTTT
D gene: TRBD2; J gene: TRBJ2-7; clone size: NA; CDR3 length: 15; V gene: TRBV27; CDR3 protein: CASSFLGLAGYEQYF; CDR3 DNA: TGTGCCAGCAGTTTCTTAGGACTAGCGGGCTACGAGCAGTACTTC
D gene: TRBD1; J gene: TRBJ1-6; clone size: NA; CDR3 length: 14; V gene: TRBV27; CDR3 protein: CASSVQTGLSPLHF; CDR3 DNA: TGTGCCAGCAGCGTTCAGACAGGGCTGTCACCCCTCCACTTT
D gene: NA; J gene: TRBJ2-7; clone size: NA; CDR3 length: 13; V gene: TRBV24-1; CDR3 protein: CATSDSDPYEQYF; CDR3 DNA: TGTGCCACCAGTGACAGCGATCCCTACGAGCAGTACTTC
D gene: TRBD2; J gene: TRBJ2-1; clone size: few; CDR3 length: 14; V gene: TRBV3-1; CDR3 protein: CAGSPGTRYNEQFF; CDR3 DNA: TGTGCCGGCAGCCCCGGGACTAGATACAATGAGCAGTTCTTC
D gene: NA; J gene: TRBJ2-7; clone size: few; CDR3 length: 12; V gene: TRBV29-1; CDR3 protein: CSVAGPRYEQYF; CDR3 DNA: TGCAGCGTTGCCGGCCCGCGCTACGAGCAGTACTTC
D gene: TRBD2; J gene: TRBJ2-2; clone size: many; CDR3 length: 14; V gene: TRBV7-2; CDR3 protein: CASSSGLTTGELFF; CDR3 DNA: TGTGCCAGCAGCTCGGGACTAACCACCGGGGAGCTGTTTTTT
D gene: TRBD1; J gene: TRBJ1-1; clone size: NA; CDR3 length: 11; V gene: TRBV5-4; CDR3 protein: CASIQGTEAFF; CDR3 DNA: TGTGCCAGCATACAGGGGACTGAAGCTTTCTTT